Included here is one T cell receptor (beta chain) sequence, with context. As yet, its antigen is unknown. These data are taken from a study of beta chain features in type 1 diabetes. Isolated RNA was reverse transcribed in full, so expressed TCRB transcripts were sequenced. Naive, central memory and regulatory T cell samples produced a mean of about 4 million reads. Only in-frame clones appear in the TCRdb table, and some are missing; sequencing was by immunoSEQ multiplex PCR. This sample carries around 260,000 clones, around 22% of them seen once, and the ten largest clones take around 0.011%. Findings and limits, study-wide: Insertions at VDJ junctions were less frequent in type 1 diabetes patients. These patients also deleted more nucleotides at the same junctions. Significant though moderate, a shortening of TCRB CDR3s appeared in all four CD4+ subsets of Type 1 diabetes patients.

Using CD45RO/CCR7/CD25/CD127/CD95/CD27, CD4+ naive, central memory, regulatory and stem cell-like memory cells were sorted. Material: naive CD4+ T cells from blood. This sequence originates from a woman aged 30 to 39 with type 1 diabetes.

CDR3 amino acids: CASSPRAAQETQYF. CDR3 in DNA: TGTGCCAGCAGCCCGCGGGCAGCCCAAGAGACCCAGTACTTC. This rearrangement joins TRBV9 to TRBJ2-5; weak D call: TRBD2 (5 bases). Germline V CDR1 and CDR2: SGDLS, YYNGEE. The germline V and J ends were trimmed by 4 bases and 1 base, with 11 bases remaining between them. CDR3 length: 14 residues.